This TCR beta chain was recovered during a study of regulatory T cells in long-lasting Graves disease. Study-wide points: No thyroid tissue was studied; the work used peripheral blood only.

The CDR3 length is 16 residues. With 1 base removed from V and 4 bases from J, the gap between germline ends came to 16 bases. Germline V lookup: CDR1 LGHNA, CDR2 YSLEER. This clonotype appeared many times. Its antigen remains unknown. The time point was: newly diagnosed GD, antithyroid drugs for less than 3 months. RNA from PBMCs was the source of the TCR library. The authors built TCR beta libraries using iRepertoire HTBI primers and Arm-PCR of CDR3 regions. TCRdb independently ran MiXCR on the multiplex PCR reads; one entry per CDR3 protein. The data contain hundreds of thousands of distinct CDR3 sequences, approximately 15% of them singletons. In addition, the sample was reused for a study of T cells in Graves' hyperthyroidism and ophthalmopathy. Turning to that study: Blood samples included most of the expanded thyroid clonotypes exceeding 0.001.

The TCR originated in a man in his forties with Graves disease. The chain has TRBV4-3 and TRBJ1-1, with D maybe TRBD1 (5 bases). The source material was peripheral blood mononuclear cells (PBMCs), sampled at new diagnosis, from a patient treated with antithyroid drugs. The DNA for the CDR3 is TGCGCCAGCAGCCAAGGACGACGGCCGGGGGGCACTGAAGCTTTCTTT. This encodes CASSQGRRPGGTEAFF.